These T cell receptor beta chains were read from a single sample in a study of blood T cell repertoires in COVID-19. Assay used: immunoSEQ multiplex PCR; TCRdb lists only in-frame clones, some missing. The table includes about 240,000 clones, 83% detected once. The sequenced material came from PBMCs or T cells enriched from blood (not recorded which). Receptors originate from a woman aged 40 to 50 who had been exposed to COVID-19. Both conserved end residues are part of each CDR3. A D gene is named only where the DNA matches it firmly. For some rows the clone size is stated as once, few or many, or as a class when expanded; others skip it.

D: TRBD2; V: TRBV24-1; size: -; J: TRBJ2-1; DNA: TGTGCCACCAGTGAATCTAGCGGGTTGAGCTCCTACAATGAGCAGTTCTTC; CDR3: CATSESSGLSSYNEQFF
D: -; V: TRBV7-9; size: -; J: TRBJ1-5; DNA: TGTGCCAGCAGCTTAGGGGCAGATAGCAATCAGCCCCAGCATTTT; CDR3: CASSLGADSNQPQHF
D: -; V: TRBV6-2/TRBV6-3; size: -; J: TRBJ1-5; DNA: TGTGCCAGCAGTTCCTTCGGGGGTTATAGCAATCAGCCCCAGCATTTT; CDR3: CASSSFGGYSNQPQHF
D: -; V: TRBV5-5; size: few; J: TRBJ2-2; DNA: TGTGCCAGCAGCTCGGCGAACACCGGGGAGCTGTTTTTT; CDR3: CASSSANTGELFF
D: TRBD1; V: TRBV7-3; size: -; J: TRBJ1-2; DNA: TGTGCCAGCAGCTTAAGGCACATTGGGCAGGGGGACGGCTACACCTTC; CDR3: CASSLRHIGQGDGYTF
D: TRBD2; V: TRBV6-5; size: -; J: TRBJ2-3; DNA: TGTGCCAGCTCCGGAGGTAGCGGGAGTCTGGATACGCAGTATTTT; CDR3: CASSGGSGSLDTQYF
D: TRBD2; V: TRBV11-1; size: -; J: TRBJ2-1; DNA: TGTGCCAGCAGCCCGGGGGGGGCCGGGGACAATGAGCAGTTCTTC; CDR3: CASSPGGAGDNEQFF
D: -; V: TRBV6-5; size: few; J: TRBJ2-2; DNA: TGTGCCAGCCGGGCGAACACCGGGGAGCTGTTTTTT; CDR3: CASRANTGELFF
D: TRBD1; V: TRBV18; size: -; J: TRBJ2-7; DNA: TGTGCCAGCTCCCCAGACAGGGGTCATTACGAGCAGTACTTC; CDR3: CASSPDRGHYEQYF
D: TRBD2; V: TRBV7-9; size: -; J: TRBJ2-5; DNA: TGTGCCAGCAGCTTTTCTCTAGCGGGGCAAGAGACCCAGTACTTC; CDR3: CASSFSLAGQETQYF
D: TRBD1; V: TRBV7-9; size: -; J: TRBJ1-1; DNA: TGTGCCAGCAGCCATGATAGGACAGGGCTGGGGATTAACACTGAAGCTTTCTTT; CDR3: CASSHDRTGLGINTEAFF
D: -; V: TRBV9; size: few; J: TRBJ1-6; DNA: TGTGCCAGCAGCGCCGAGACAGTTAATTCACCCCTCCACTTT; CDR3: CASSAETVNSPLHF
D: -; V: TRBV21-1; size: -; J: TRBJ1-5; DNA: TGTGCCAGCAGCAAAAAGTTCCATACAGGGAGCAATCAGCCCCAGCATTTT; CDR3: CASSKKFHTGSNQPQHF
D: TRBD1; V: TRBV18; size: -; J: TRBJ2-7; DNA: TGTGCCAGCTCACCAGGGACAGGGGGCACCTACGAGCAGTACTTC; CDR3: CASSPGTGGTYEQYF
D: TRBD1; V: TRBV5-6; size: -; J: TRBJ1-2; DNA: TGTGCCAGCATGAGCGCCTACAGGGGCCCGAACTATGGCTACACCTTC; CDR3: CASMSAYRGPNYGYTF
D: -; V: TRBV30; size: -; J: TRBJ1-3; DNA: TGTGCCTGGAGTGCAGGGGCTGGGGGAAACACCATATATTTT; CDR3: CAWSAGAGGNTIYF
D: TRBD1; V: TRBV7-2; size: -; J: TRBJ1-1; DNA: TGTGCCAGCAGCTTATGGGGCAGGGGGCGCACTGAAGCTTTCTTT; CDR3: CASSLWGRGRTEAFF
D: TRBD2; V: TRBV29-1; size: -; J: TRBJ2-7; DNA: TGCAGCGTTGGGGACTATAACGAGCAGTACTTC; CDR3: CSVGDYNEQYF